This T cell receptor beta chain was captured in a study of T-cell memory formation after mild COVID-19. Study-wide context: Largely donor-specific sequence clusters came from a couple of donors. Study-wide points: CD4+ bias marked clones expanding day 15 to 37, unlike balanced contracting clones. CD4+ clones that contracted lay mainly in CM and EM; CD8+ ones lay in EMRA.

Using constant-segment primers, 5'RACE produced TCR alpha and TCR beta cDNA libraries carrying sample barcodes and UMIs. TCRdb redid the calling of the 5' RACE reads with MiXCR, one entry per CDR3 protein. The sample has around 200,000 distinct CDR3 sequences; approximately 16% are singletons. With V trimmed by 4 bases and J by 4 bases, 7 bases remained unmatched. The CDR3 extends over 15 amino acids. This clonotype was counted many times. Its target is not known. The sequence was collected from an adult woman who had mild COVID-19 (a few samples of this study predate the infection). Cell type and time point are not known. The sequencing input was PBMCs or a T cell subset sorted from them (not recorded which). This chain links TRBV12-3 or TRBV12-4 with TRBJ2-1, with 7 bases matching TRBD2. CDR3 in amino acids: CASSSWEGRYNEQFF. The CDR3 bases are TGTGCCAGCAGTTCCTGGGAGGGTAGGTACAATGAGCAGTTCTTC.